This TCR beta chain was retrieved from a study of beta chain features in type 1 diabetes. As regards this clone: Its antigen is still unknown.

Every single donor gave one heparinised blood draw, and these averaged roughly 120 mL. The investigators reverse transcribed all of the isolated RNA, so they sequenced expressed TCRB transcripts. The repertoire was sequenced with immunoSEQ multiplex PCR; TCRdb's copy has only in-frame clones and lacks some. The sample includes about 620,000 clones, about a sixth of them seen just once. Overall study findings and caveats: The study found fewer insertions and more deletions at VDJ junctions in type 1 diabetes patients.

V lost 0 bases to trimming and J lost 1 base, with 10 bases between them. This CDR3 has 15 amino acids. Looked up from germline, CDR1 is SGDLS and CDR2 is YYNGEE. The clonotype was recovered from a young man in good health. The rearrangement joins TRBV9 to TRBJ2-5; D perhaps matches TRBD2 (6 bases). The sequencing input was naive CD4+ T cells from blood. The CDR3 loop reads CASSVGGDGQETQYF. The CDR3 bases are TGTGCCAGCAGCGTAGGCGGGGATGGCCAAGAGACCCAGTACTTC.